These 16 T cell receptor beta chains share one sample of origin, sequenced in a study of T-cell reconstitution after alpha-beta-depleted transplantation in children (dated by TCRdb to about 2016). Library creation used PCR. The sequencer listed for this sample is Illumina HiSeq 2500. TCR libraries were prepared with molecular barcoding, using unique molecular identifiers to normalize TCRbeta repertoire quantification. TCRdb applied fastp at Q25 and MiXCR to the public reads, then kept only in-frame beta chains. Entries that share a CDR3 protein sequence are merged under the most common genes and DNA. In all, the sample holds hundreds of thousands of distinct CDR3 sequences, and 12% of those were seen once. 4.5% to 6% of the sample comes from the top ten. The material was PBMCs from the stem cell graft donor, obtained from the stem cell graft. These receptors were collected from a human donor who donated a stem cell graft to a child with combined immunodeficiency.

This clonotype came up a few times. The chain has TRBV28 and TRBJ2-2; TRBD1 is a possible D gene (6 bases). Germline loops: CDR1 MDHEN, CDR2 SYDVKM. This CDR3 has 12 amino acids. Trimming removed 5 bases at V and 8 bases at J, with 9 bases between. The CDR3 DNA reads TGTGCCAGCAGTCCAGGGGTTGGGGAGCTGTTTTTT. This encodes CASSPGVGELFF.

The CDR3 nucleotides are TGTGCCAGCAGACCGGACAGGATTAACACCGGGGAGCTGTTTTTT. Protein sequence: CASRPDRINTGELFF. The chain couples TRBV7-6 to TRBJ2-2; 7 bases line up with TRBD1. This CDR3 has 15 amino acids. J was trimmed by 2 bases and V by 6 bases; bases with no gene match: 6. Germline V gene lookup returns CDR1 SGHVS and CDR2 FNYEAQ. Drawing the rest from reference TRBV7-6 and TRBJ2-2, the complete variable domain is GAGVSQSPRYKVTKRGQDVALRCDPISGHVSLYWYRQALGQGPEFLTYFNYEAQQDKSGLPNDRFSAERPEGSISTLTIQRTEQRDSAMYRCASRPDRINTGELFFGEGSRLTVL.

Ten or more counts support this clonotype. The gene calls are TRBV6-5 and TRBJ2-1, with D perhaps TRBD2 (7 bases). This CDR3 has 15 residues. Trimming shortened V by 5 bases and J by 3 bases, and 14 bases separated the two germline ends. Germline CDR1 is MNHEY and CDR2 is SVGAGI. The CDR3 sequence: CASSTQAGHYNEQFF. In DNA form, the CDR3 reads TGTGCCAGCAGTACCCAAGCGGGACACTACAATGAGCAGTTCTTC.

V gene TRBV25-1 combines with J gene TRBJ2-1, with D unclear. Per the germline V gene, CDR1 is MGHDK and CDR2 is SYGVNS. Trimming stripped 3 bases from V and 5 bases from J, with 11 bases between. CDR3 length: 14 amino acids. The DNA of the CDR3 is TGTGCCAGCAGTGATACAGCTACTAACAATGAGCAGTTCTTC. Its translation is CASSDTATNNEQFF.

J is TRBJ2-2 and V is TRBV4-1; perhaps TRBD2 as D (6 bases). CDR1 is MGHRA and CDR2 is YSYEKL in the germline V gene. Trimming took off 7 bases at V and 2 bases at J, with 14 bases between the two ends. The CDR3 sequence is 15 residues long. Here the CDR3 reads CASKKEGSNTGELFF. In nucleotides, the CDR3 is TGCGCCAGCAAGAAGGAGGGTTCTAACACCGGGGAGCTGTTTTTT.

This sequence joins TRBV3-1 and TRBJ1-4; no clear D. The germline gives CDR1 LGHDT, CDR2 YNNKEL (reference sequence). V lost 2 bases and J 8 bases, leaving 9 bases between the germline ends. The CDR3 is 13 amino acids. The CDR3 DNA reads as TGTGCCAGCAGCCAACATCTCGGGGAAAAACTGTTTTTT. Amino acids: CASSQHLGEKLFF.

In this sample, this clonotype turned up a few times. This chain uses TRBV20-1 with TRBJ2-5; 12 nucleotides align to TRBD2. There are 15 residues in the CDR3. Germline V CDR1 and CDR2: DFQATT, SNEGSKA (reference sequence). V dropped 4 bases and J dropped 5; count of bases not matched to a gene: 8. The chain's CDR3 is CSATLAGGPKETQYF. In DNA form, the CDR3 reads TGCAGTGCTACCCTAGCGGGGGGGCCGAAGGAGACCCAGTACTTC.

This clonotype was found a few times. The V call is TRBV14, the J call TRBJ2-1; D ambiguous. Germline assignment: CDR1 SGHDN and CDR2 FVKESK. The CDR3 is 15 residues long. The V and J ends lost 3 bases and 5 bases respectively, with 14 bases between them. This chain's CDR3 is CASSQWSSTDNEQFF. Written as DNA, the CDR3 is TGTGCCAGCAGCCAGTGGAGTAGTACGGACAATGAGCAGTTCTTC.

The rearrangement links TRBV12-3 or TRBV12-4 to TRBJ1-5; 7 bases line up with TRBD1. The CDR3 consists of 15 residues. The J segment lost 4 bases and the V segment lost 6 bases, leaving 9 bases of the junction unmatched. CDR3 coding DNA: TGTGCCAGCAGGCATACAGGGGCGTATAATCAGCCCCAGCATTTT. Translated: CASRHTGAYNQPQHF.

This clonotype appeared many times. The chain joins TRBV12-3 or TRBV12-4 to TRBJ2-5; tentatively, D is TRBD1 (5 bases). V lost 6 bases and J 1 base, leaving 9 bases between the germline ends. CDR3 size: 13 residues. The CDR3 reads CASRGQPQETQYF. In nucleotides, the CDR3 is TGTGCCAGCAGAGGACAACCCCAAGAGACCCAGTACTTC.

J is TRBJ2-1 and V is TRBV9; TRBD2 agrees at 11 bases. The CDR3 runs to 16 residues. Germline CDR1 SGDLS, CDR2 YYNGEE. J was trimmed by 8 bases and V by 0 bases; bases with no gene match: 7. The CDR3 protein is CASSVDLASGRHEQFF. In nucleotides, the CDR3 is TGTGCCAGCAGCGTAGATCTGGCTAGCGGGAGGCATGAGCAGTTCTTC.

The chain employs TRBV7-9 and TRBJ1-5; unclear D gene. CDR1 SEHNR and CDR2 FQNEAQ come from the germline V gene (reference sequence). V was cut by 5 bases and J by 0 bases, with 11 bases left in between. The CDR3 loop spans 15 amino acids. The DNA of the CDR3 is TGTGCCAGCAGCCGAGCGGGCTATAGCAATCAGCCCCAGCATTTT. It specifies CASSRAGYSNQPQHF.

This clonotype was counted a few times. The chain employs TRBV12-3 or TRBV12-4 and TRBJ1-1; D might be TRBD1 (5 bases). The CDR3 consists of 17 residues. Deletions cut 4 bases from V and 1 base from J, with 19 bases between. CDR3 bases: TGTGCCAGCAGTTGGGACCTCTCTTATGTTCGGAACACTGAAGCTTTCTTT. The encoded protein is CASSWDLSYVRNTEAFF.

This clonotype has just a few counts. The chain combines TRBV30 with TRBJ1-1; TRBD1 might be the D (6 bases). Germline loops: CDR1 GTSNPN, CDR2 SVGIG (reference sequence). V lost 4 bases and J lost 0, with 9 bases in between. CDR3 length: 13 amino acids. DNA for the CDR3: TGTGCCTGGAATCGGGGGCTGAACACTGAAGCTTTCTTT. This codes for CAWNRGLNTEAFF.

The chain carries TRBV4-3 and TRBJ2-7; no clear D gene. The V end lost 4 bases, the J end lost 5 bases, and 12 bases lay between the germline ends. The CDR3 runs 13 residues. The germline gives CDR1 LGHNA, CDR2 YSLEER. CDR3 amino acids: CASSPPGSHEQYF. CDR3 nucleotide sequence: TGCGCCAGCAGCCCCCCCGGCAGCCACGAGCAGTACTTC.

The J gene is TRBJ2-1, the V gene TRBV19, with D possibly being TRBD1 (7 bases). CDR3 size: 15 residues. Germline CDR1 LNHDA, CDR2 SQIVND (reference sequence). V was trimmed by 7 bases and J by 6 bases, leaving 19 bases between them. The CDR3 DNA reads TGTGCCAGTACTCCAGGGGGTGGAGGGCGCAATGAGCAGTTCTTC. Encoded protein: CASTPGGGGRNEQFF.